A single sample gave rise to the 28 T cell receptor beta chains below, sequenced in a study of blood T cells in healthy people across ages. The authors ran a second PCR of roughly 6 to 12 cycles using a sample-barcoded 5' primer and a J-beta primer mix. TCRdb used MiXCR to reprocess the 5' RACE reads, holding one entry per CDR3 protein. The sample lists 720,000 or so distinct CDR3 sequences, over 40% occurring once. The sequenced sample consisted of blood. The receptors here all came from a man older than 75 in good health.

The chain employs TRBV6-2 or TRBV6-3 and TRBJ2-5; 11 bases fit TRBD1. The CDR3 is made up of 14 amino acids. V lost 6 bases and J lost 5; bases outside the gene matches: 5. In germline, CDR1 is MNHEY, CDR2 SVGEGT. CDR3 amino acids: CASSWTGGFETQYF. The CDR3 nucleotides are TGTGCCAGCAGCTGGACAGGGGGCTTTGAGACCCAGTACTTC.

The rearrangement links TRBV6-1 to TRBJ1-4; tentatively, D is TRBD1 (6 bases). The CDR3 runs 14 residues. Per the germline V gene, CDR1 is MNHNS and CDR2 is SASEGT. V lost 6 bases and J 0 bases, leaving 8 bases between the germline ends. The DNA for the CDR3 is TGTGCCAGCAGCCACAGGGCAACTAATGAAAAACTGTTTTTT. Encoded protein: CASSHRATNEKLFF.

This clonotype was found a few times. At one end the junction does not follow the germline gene, possibly because of a read error. V and J are TRBV6-2 or TRBV6-3 and TRBJ1-6, with TRBD1 as a possible D gene (5 bases). The CDR3 contains 15 residues. The germline CDR1 and CDR2 sequences are MNHEY and SVGEGT. CDR3 in DNA: TGTGCCAGCAGTAACAACCGGGACGGAAATTCACCCCCCCACTTT. Its translation: CASSNNRDGNSPPHF.

This clonotype was seen more than once but under ten times. This chain links TRBV12-3 or TRBV12-4 with TRBJ1-4, with a possible D match to TRBD1 (5 bases). V dropped 3 bases and J dropped 5 bases, with 13 bases sitting between them. The CDR3 is 15 residues long. CDR3 nucleotide sequence: TGTGCCAGCAGTTTGAATGGACAAGTAAATGAAAAACTGTTTTTT. Encoded protein: CASSLNGQVNEKLFF.

CDR3 sequence reads: CASSAGTASVYGYTF. The CDR3 coding sequence is TGTGCCAGCAGCGCTGGGACAGCTTCAGTCTATGGCTACACCTTC. The rearrangement joins TRBV9 to TRBJ1-2, with 7 nucleotides matching TRBD1. The CDR3 covers 15 residues. CDR1 and CDR2 from the germline V gene are SGDLS and YYNGEE. The trim removed 3 bases at V and 4 bases at J, leaving 9 bases unmatched.

This clonotype showed up many times. The CDR3 reads CASSTRQGGNEQYF. DNA for the CDR3: TGTGCCAGCAGCACGAGACAGGGGGGCAACGAGCAGTACTTC. This chain joins TRBV7-2 and TRBJ2-7; 9 bases line up with TRBD1. The CDR3 sequence is 14 residues long. The germline V gene encodes CDR1 SGHTA and CDR2 FQGNSA. V shed 5 bases and J 5 bases; nucleotides not matched to a gene: 7.

The rearrangement uses TRBV7-2 and TRBJ2-1, with a tentative D call TRBD1 (6 bases). V lost 5 bases and J 11 bases, leaving 13 bases between the germline ends. This CDR3 has 12 amino acids. Germline CDR1 and CDR2: SGHTA and FQGNSA. DNA of the CDR3: TGTGCCAGCAGCCTGACCAGGGGCAAGCAGTTCTTC. This gives the protein CASSLTRGKQFF.

This clonotype came up a few times. The gene calls are TRBV9 and TRBJ2-3, with no clear D. The CDR3 spans 15 residues. Trimming left V 4 bases short and J 11 bases short, with 23 bases between. CDR1 SGDLS and CDR2 YYNGEE come from the germline V gene. CDR3 sequence reads: CASSPQWGNSYVQYF. The CDR3 bases are TGTGCCAGCAGCCCACAATGGGGAAATTCTTACGTGCAGTATTTT.

CDR3 sequence: CASSLEGSTDTQYF. For the CDR3, the DNA is TGCGCCAGCAGCCTCGAGGGTAGCACAGATACGCAGTATTTT. The chain is built from TRBV4-3 and TRBJ2-3, with D tentatively TRBD2 (5 bases). CDR1 is LGHNA, CDR2 YSLEER, per germline. CDR3 length equals 14 residues. The germline V and J ends were trimmed by 4 bases and 0 bases, with 8 bases remaining between them.

In its sample, this clonotype was seen a few times. This chain joins TRBV28 and TRBJ1-4, with D unclear. Germline V CDR1 and CDR2: MDHEN, SYDVKM. The V end was cut by 3 bases, the J end by 0 bases, with 5 bases between. This CDR3 has 14 residues. The CDR3 DNA reads as TGTGCCAGCAGTTTCGACGCAACTAATGAAAAACTGTTTTTT. Protein sequence: CASSFDATNEKLFF.

As regards this clonotype: It may be a read error: a sequence one base away is much more abundant. The V gene is TRBV10-3, the J gene TRBJ2-1, with D unclear. CDR3 length: 11 residues. The ends were cut back, 8 bases at V and 9 bases at J, with 11 bases in the middle. Germline lookup yields CDR1 ENHRY and CDR2 SYGVKD. CDR3: CAIEDSSEQFF. CDR3 DNA: TGTGCCATCGAAGATAGTAGTGAGCAGTTCTTC.

This sequence joins TRBV20-1 and TRBJ2-7, with a tentative D call TRBD1 (7 bases). The length of the CDR3 is 14 residues. CDR1 DFQATT and CDR2 SNEGSKA come from the germline V gene (reference sequence). V was shortened by 5 bases and J by 3 bases, with 17 bases between the two germline ends. CDR3 region: CSARQGLGGYEQYF. Here the CDR3 DNA reads TGCAGTGCTCGACAGGGTTTGGGAGGCTACGAGCAGTACTTC.

This clonotype turned up a few times. The chain's CDR3 is CASSSGLRTDTQYF. The CDR3 nucleotides are TGCGCCAGCAGCTCGGGACTACGCACAGATACGCAGTATTTT. The V call is TRBV5-1, the J call TRBJ2-3; 7 bases fit TRBD2. CDR1 SGHRS and CDR2 YFSETQ come from the germline V gene. The CDR3 sequence is 14 residues long. J lost 1 base, V lost 3 bases, and 2 bases had no gene match.

The V and J genes are TRBV12-3 or TRBV12-4 and TRBJ2-7; D possibly corresponds to TRBD1 (6 bases). The CDR3 consists of 15 residues. V lost 4 bases, J lost 4 bases, and 17 bases lay in between. Here the CDR3 DNA reads TGTGCCAGCAGTTCCCCAGGGGCTAGTTCGTACGAGCAGTACTTC. Amino acids: CASSSPGASSYEQYF.

The gene calls are TRBV4-2 and TRBJ2-7; tentative D call: TRBD1 (6 bases). There are 13 residues in the CDR3. Germline V CDR1 and CDR2: LGHNA, YNFKEQ. V was cut by 1 base and J by 3 bases, with 7 bases left in between. CDR3 DNA: TGTGCCAGCAGCCAAGCCAGGGGCTACGAGCAGTACTTC. This translates into CASSQARGYEQYF.

The chain links TRBV5-1 to TRBJ2-7; the match to TRBD2 covers 12 bases. From germline, CDR1 is SGHRS and CDR2 YFSETQ. The length of the CDR3 is 17 residues. J was trimmed by 4 bases and V by 0 bases; bases with no gene match: 8. The CDR3 spells CASSLASGRALMYEQYF. The DNA for the CDR3 is TGCGCCAGCAGCTTGGCTAGCGGGAGGGCCCTGATGTACGAGCAGTACTTC.

J is TRBJ1-5 and V is TRBV7-2, with TRBD1 as a possible D gene (5 bases). CDR1 is SGHTA, CDR2 FQGNSA, per germline. The CDR3 has 14 amino acids. The ends were cut back, 2 bases at V and 2 bases at J, with 7 bases in the middle. DNA of the CDR3: TGTGCCAGCAGCTTAACCAGGGGCAATCAGCCCCAGCATTTT. Amino acids: CASSLTRGNQPQHF.

The sample holds a few counts of this clonotype. The chain is built from TRBV28 and TRBJ1-2; D might be TRBD1 (6 bases). CDR3 size: 14 residues. V was trimmed by 6 bases and J by 6 bases, leaving 17 bases between them. Germline lookup yields CDR1 MDHEN and CDR2 SYDVKM. CDR3 sequence: CASRTLGSGDGYTF. The CDR3 DNA follows: TGTGCCAGCAGAACCCTGGGATCAGGGGATGGCTACACCTTC.

This clonotype was counted ten times or more. V usage is TRBV5-1 and J usage is TRBJ1-1; the D gene is possibly TRBD1 (6 bases). Trimming removed 1 base from V and 6 bases from J, with 19 bases in between. CDR1 is SGHRS and CDR2 is YFSETQ in the germline V gene. The CDR3 runs 16 residues. This chain's CDR3 is CASSLYPGQGPAEAFF. The CDR3 DNA is TGCGCCAGCAGCTTGTACCCGGGACAAGGGCCCGCTGAAGCTTTCTTT.

The sample holds many counts of this clonotype. The rearrangement joins TRBV20-1 to TRBJ2-7, with D possibly being TRBD2 (6 bases). CDR1 and CDR2 from the germline V gene are DFQATT and SNEGSKA (reference sequence). This CDR3 spans 13 amino acids. Trimming took off 5 bases at V and 0 bases at J, with 11 bases between the two ends. In nucleotides, the CDR3 is TGCAGTGCTGTAGCGGAGAGCTCCTACGAGCAGTACTTC. Encoded protein: CSAVAESSYEQYF.

V usage is TRBV4-3 and J usage is TRBJ2-5; no definite D call. The length of the CDR3 is 15 residues. With 5 bases removed from V and 0 bases from J, the gap between germline ends came to 13 bases. Germline V gene data show CDR1 as LGHNA and CDR2 as YSLEER. This CDR3 is CASSVTWTNQETQYF. CDR3 nucleotide sequence: TGCGCCAGCAGCGTGACTTGGACCAACCAAGAGACCCAGTACTTC.

Turning to this clonotype: With a much larger clone just one base away, this may be a read error. This chain links TRBV7-2 with TRBJ2-5; D gene unclear. Germline CDR1 reads SGHTA; CDR2 reads FQGNSA. Between the trimmed V and J ends, which lost 2 bases and 11 bases, there was a span of 9 bases. This CDR3 region has 11 residues. CDR3 loop: CASSLFYGQYF. CDR3 DNA: TGTGCCAGCAGCTTATTCTACGGGCAGTACTTC.

The rearrangement links TRBV3-1 to TRBJ1-4; 8 bases map to TRBD1. CDR3 length equals 16 residues. V lost 0 bases to trimming and J lost 5 bases; unmatched junction nucleotides: 5. The V gene's germline CDR1 is LGHDT and CDR2 YNNKEL (reference sequence). The CDR3 here is CASSQDLGTGNEKLFF. The CDR3 bases are TGTGCCAGCAGCCAAGATCTTGGGACAGGCAATGAAAAACTGTTTTTT.

The chain is built from TRBV12-3 or TRBV12-4 and TRBJ2-5; weak D call: TRBD1 (6 bases). V was clipped by 5 bases and J by 0 bases, with 13 bases between them. CDR3 length: 15 amino acids. In nucleotides, the CDR3 is TGTGCCAGCAGTCCACTCGACAGGTACCAAGAGACCCAGTACTTC. This encodes CASSPLDRYQETQYF.

The chain carries TRBV6-2 or TRBV6-3 and TRBJ2-7; tentative D call: TRBD1 (6 bases). Trimming left V 8 bases short and J 3 bases short, with 11 bases between. Germline values: CDR1 MNHEY, CDR2 SVGEGT. CDR3 size: 12 residues. The CDR3 protein is CASGQNFYEQYF. The CDR3 bases are TGTGCCAGCGGACAGAATTTCTACGAGCAGTACTTC.

Many counts were recorded for this clonotype. J is TRBJ2-4 and V is TRBV9; 8 bases agree with TRBD2. Trimming cost V 4 bases and J 8 bases; bases outside gene matches: 2. CDR1 SGDLS and CDR2 YYNGEE come from the germline V gene. The CDR3 has 12 residues. CDR3 sequence (DNA): TGTGCCAGCAGCCCGGGGGGGGACATTCAGTACTTC. It encodes CASSPGGDIQYF.

The chain carries TRBV15 and TRBJ2-7, with D possibly being TRBD1 (6 bases). CDR1 and CDR2 (germline): LNHNV, YYDKDF (reference sequence). The CDR3 sequence is 14 residues long. Trimming pared 0 bases from V and 5 bases from J, leaving 11 bases between. CDR3 in amino acids: CATSRDQGINEQYF. CDR3 nucleotides: TGTGCCACCAGCAGAGATCAGGGGATAAACGAGCAGTACTTC. Based on the CDR3 plus reference TRBV15 and TRBJ2-7, the full variable domain is DAMVIQNPRYQVTQFGKPVTLSCSQTLNHNVMYWYQQKSSQAPKLLFHYYDKDFNNEADTPDNFQSRRPNTSFCFLDIRSPGLGDTAMYLCATSRDQGINEQYFGPGTRLTVT.

V is TRBV20-1 and J is TRBJ2-5, with no clear D. V lost 1 base, J lost 5 bases, and 11 bases lay in between. Germline loops: CDR1 DFQATT, CDR2 SNEGSKA (reference sequence). This CDR3 is built from 13 residues. The CDR3 here is CSARGDGGETQYF. Written as DNA, the CDR3 is TGCAGTGCTAGAGGGGATGGTGGGGAGACCCAGTACTTC.